What follows is one T cell receptor beta chain and its context. Processing was applied to graft tissue in order to liberate intraepithelial and lamina propria lymphocytes. The CDR3 is made up of 16 amino acids. V lost 6 bases to trimming and J lost 7 bases; unmatched junction nucleotides: 13. Germline lookup yields CDR1 MDHEN and CDR2 SYDVKM. Method: immunoSEQ multiplex PCR; TCRdb's copy keeps in-frame clones and lacks some. Among fewer than 15,000 clones listed, around 64% were seen once. The sample comes from a study of graft-versus-host responses after intestinal transplantation. About the study: The whole recipient group had anti-thymocyte globulin induction followed by tacrolimus and steroids for roughly three years.

The sequencing here drew on ileum tissue, taken around 690 days after intestinal transplantation. J is TRBJ1-5 and V is TRBV28; 9 nucleotides align to TRBD1. The TCR comes from a human patient who received an intestinal transplant, so some T cells may come from the graft donor. In DNA form, the CDR3 reads TGTGCCAGCAGCCACAAACCACAGGGGGCGCGGCAGCCCCAGCATTTT. This encodes CASSHKPQGARQPQHF.